What follows are 6 T cell receptor beta chains derived from one specimen sequenced in a study of T cells in Graves' hyperthyroidism and ophthalmopathy. RNA transcripts yielded amplified TCR beta CDR3 regions. RT-PCR in the first round (using the HTBI primer set) targeted the TCR CDR3. In TCRdb, the multiplex PCR reads were re-called with MiXCR into one record per CDR3 protein. The sample consists of 650,000 to 700,000 distinct CDR3 sequences, roughly 17% of them appearing once. Sequencing input: blood. The receptors stem from a man aged 50 to 59 with Graves' hyperthyroidism.

This clonotype was seen at least ten times. The chain is built from TRBV9 and TRBJ2-1; the match to TRBD1 covers 9 bases. Losses at the gene ends were 3 bases for V and 3 bases for J; bases not matched to a gene: 4. The CDR3 runs to 15 residues. Germline V CDR1 and CDR2: SGDLS, YYNGEE. The CDR3 region is CASSEQGAFYNEQFF. CDR3 bases: TGTGCCAGCAGCGAACAGGGGGCGTTCTACAATGAGCAGTTCTTC.

A few counts support this clonotype. A single base separates this from a much larger clone, so it may be a read error. The chain has TRBV14 and TRBJ1-4, with 9 bases that match TRBD1. The V segment lost 3 bases and the J segment 3 bases; nucleotides outside the gene matches: 2. CDR1 and CDR2 from the germline V gene are SGHDN and FVKESK. The CDR3 spans 15 residues. CDR3 bases: TGTGCCAGCAGCCAGACAGGGGGTGCTAATGAAAAACTGTTTTTT. As protein: CASSQTGGANEKLFF.

At least ten counts were recorded for this clonotype. This chain links TRBV24-1 with TRBJ1-1; 7 bases agree with TRBD1. This CDR3 has 13 amino acids. Trimming at V came to 7 bases and at J to 2 bases, leaving 3 bases not matched to a gene. CDR1 is KGHDR, CDR2 SFDVKD, per germline. The CDR3 bases are TGTGCCACCAGCGGGACAGCCAACACTGAAGCTTTCTTT. It yields the protein CATSGTANTEAFF.

This clonotype appeared many times. The CDR3 reads CASSWWTDAGTEAFF. DNA for the CDR3: TGTGCCAGCAGTTGGTGGACGGATGCGGGCACTGAAGCTTTCTTT. The genes are TRBV28 and TRBJ1-1, with D uncertain. Germline CDR1 and CDR2: MDHEN and SYDVKM. CDR3 length: 15 amino acids. Trimming left V 4 bases short and J 4 bases short, with 16 bases between.

This clonotype was observed a few times. The V and J genes are TRBV5-1 and TRBJ2-1, with D maybe TRBD1 (6 bases). The CDR3 extends over 14 amino acids. Trimming shortened V by 0 bases and J by 8 bases, and 12 bases separated the two germline ends. Germline V lookup: CDR1 SGHRS, CDR2 YFSETQ. The CDR3 region has the DNA TGCGCCAGCAGCTTGGGGGACATTTCCCATGAGCAGTTCTTC. Amino acids: CASSLGDISHEQFF.

This chain uses TRBV28 with TRBJ2-7, with TRBD1 identical over 8 bases. Trimming removed 6 bases from V and 4 bases from J; junction bases left unmatched: 8. The CDR3 is 14 amino acids. The germline V gene has CDR1 MDHEN and CDR2 SYDVKM. Here the CDR3 reads CASSQRQGRYEQYF. CDR3 DNA sequence: TGTGCCAGCAGCCAAAGACAGGGGAGGTACGAGCAGTACTTC. The full variable domain, its missing parts supplied by reference TRBV28 and TRBJ2-7, is DVKVTQSSRYLVKRTGEKVFLECVQDMDHENMFWYRQDPGLGLRLIYFSYDVKMKEKGDIPEGYSVSREKKERFSLILESASTNQTSMYLCASSQRQGRYEQYFGPGTRLTVT.